Here is one T cell receptor (beta chain) with its context. Its target is unknown. The treatment denotes: oral pan-JAK inhibitor, 5-10 mg twice daily. Sequencing used cDNA as its template, made by extracting RNA and reverse transcribing it. The repertoire was sequenced with immunoSEQ multiplex PCR; TCRdb's copy has only in-frame clones and lacks some. The sample comprises 42,000 or so clones, roughly 92% of which are singletons, and over 15% rests with the top ten. The CDR3 has 15 residues. Per germline, CDR1 SQVTM and CDR2 ANQGSEA. V lost 1 base, J lost 2 bases, and 4 bases stayed unmatched. The sample is drawn from a study of CD8+ T cells in alopecia areata. Study at large: Those treated were given oral tofacitinib at 5 to 10 mg twice daily. Whole-study results and caveats: Mice gave a clearer picture of TCR sharing than patients did, possibly for HLA-related reasons.

The receptor's source is a human donor with alopecia areata. The sample consisted of CD8+ T cells sorted from blood, taken at week 24, from a patient treated with tofacitinib. This chain connects TRBV29-1 to TRBJ2-3; 9 nucleotides agree with TRBD2. For the CDR3, the DNA is TGCAGCGTTGAAGGGCCTAGCGGGGCCACAGATACGCAGTATTTT. Translation gives CSVEGPSGATDTQYF.